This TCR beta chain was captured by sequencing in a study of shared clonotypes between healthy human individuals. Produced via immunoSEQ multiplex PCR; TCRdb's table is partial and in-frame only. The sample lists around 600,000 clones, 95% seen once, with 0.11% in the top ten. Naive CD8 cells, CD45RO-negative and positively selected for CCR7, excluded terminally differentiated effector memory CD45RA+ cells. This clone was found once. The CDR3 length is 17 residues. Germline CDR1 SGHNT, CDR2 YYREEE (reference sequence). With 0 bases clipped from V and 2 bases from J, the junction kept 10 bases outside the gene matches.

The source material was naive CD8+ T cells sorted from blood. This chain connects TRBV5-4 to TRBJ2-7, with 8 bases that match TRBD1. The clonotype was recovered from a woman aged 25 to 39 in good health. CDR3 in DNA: TGTGCCAGCAGCTTGGATGGGAACCCAGGGGGCACCTACGAGCAGTACTTC. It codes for CASSLDGNPGGTYEQYF.